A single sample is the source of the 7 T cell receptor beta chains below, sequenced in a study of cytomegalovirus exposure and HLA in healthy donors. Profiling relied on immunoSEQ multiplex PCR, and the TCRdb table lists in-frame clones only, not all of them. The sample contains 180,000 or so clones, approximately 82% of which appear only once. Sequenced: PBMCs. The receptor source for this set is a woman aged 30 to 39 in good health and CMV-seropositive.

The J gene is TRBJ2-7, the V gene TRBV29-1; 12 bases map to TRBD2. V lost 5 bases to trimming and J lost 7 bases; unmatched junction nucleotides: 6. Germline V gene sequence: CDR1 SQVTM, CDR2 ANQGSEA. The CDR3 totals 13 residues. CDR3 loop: CSVRTSGVGEQYF. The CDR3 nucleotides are TGCAGCGTTCGGACTAGCGGGGTTGGGGAGCAGTACTTC.

The CDR3 nucleotides read TGCGCCAGCAGCTTGCAACCGGACACTGAAGCTTTCTTT. Amino acid sequence: CASSLQPDTEAFF. J is TRBJ1-1 and V is TRBV5-1; no firm D call. V shed 1 base and J shed 3 bases, with 7 bases lying between them. The germline gives CDR1 SGHRS, CDR2 YFSETQ. There are 13 residues in the CDR3. The full variable domain, with the rest looked up from reference TRBV5-1 and TRBJ1-1, is KAGVTQTPRYLIKTRGQQVTLSCSPISGHRSVSWYQQTPGQGLQFLFEYFSETQRNKGNFPGRFSGRQFSNSRSEMNVSTLELGDSALYLCASSLQPDTEAFFGQGTRLTVV.

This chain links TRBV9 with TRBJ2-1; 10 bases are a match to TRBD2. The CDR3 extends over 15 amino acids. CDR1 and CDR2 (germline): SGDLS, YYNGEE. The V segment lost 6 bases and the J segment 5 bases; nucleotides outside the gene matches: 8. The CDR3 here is CASTWGLAPDNEQFF. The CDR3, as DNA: TGTGCCAGCACCTGGGGACTAGCGCCCGACAATGAGCAGTTCTTC.

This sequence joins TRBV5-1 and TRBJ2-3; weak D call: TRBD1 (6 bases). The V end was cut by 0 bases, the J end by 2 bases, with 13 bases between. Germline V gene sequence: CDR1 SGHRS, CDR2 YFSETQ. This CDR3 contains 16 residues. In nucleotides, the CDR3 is TGCGCCAGCAGCTTGGGAGCGACAGGAGCCACAGATACGCAGTATTTT. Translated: CASSLGATGATDTQYF.

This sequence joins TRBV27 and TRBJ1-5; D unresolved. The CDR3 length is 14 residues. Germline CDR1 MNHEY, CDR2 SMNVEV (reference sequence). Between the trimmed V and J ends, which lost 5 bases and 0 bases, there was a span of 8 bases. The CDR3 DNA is TGTGCCAGCAGTCCCGTTTATAGCAATCAGCCCCAGCATTTT. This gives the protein CASSPVYSNQPQHF.

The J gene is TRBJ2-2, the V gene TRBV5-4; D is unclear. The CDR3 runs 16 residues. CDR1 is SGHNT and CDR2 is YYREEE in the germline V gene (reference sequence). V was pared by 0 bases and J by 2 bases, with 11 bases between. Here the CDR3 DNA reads TGTGCCAGCAGCTTGGATGGTAGCCCTAACACCGGGGAGCTGTTTTTT. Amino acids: CASSLDGSPNTGELFF.

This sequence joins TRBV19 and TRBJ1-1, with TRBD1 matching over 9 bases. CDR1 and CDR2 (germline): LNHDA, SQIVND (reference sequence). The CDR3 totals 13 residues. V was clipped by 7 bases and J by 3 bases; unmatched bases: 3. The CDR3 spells CASNRGRDTEAFF. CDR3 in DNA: TGTGCCAGTAACAGGGGGCGGGACACTGAAGCTTTCTTT.